The next 15 T cell receptor beta chains were all read from a single sample in a study of blood T cells in healthy people across ages. With a J-beta primer mix and a sample-barcoded 5' primer, a second PCR ran about 7 to 11 cycles. TCRdb re-called the 5' RACE reads with MiXCR, one entry per CDR3 protein. The data show some 760,000 distinct CDR3 sequences, 25% seen once. This sample was shared with a second study, whose subject was T cells of mothers and their children.

Material for sequencing was blood. These receptors all stem from a boy aged 5-17 years in good health.

Only a few counts were recorded for this clonotype. The genes are TRBV18 and TRBJ2-5; TRBD2 matches at 11 bases. The germline V gene encodes CDR1 KGHSH and CDR2 LQKENI. J was trimmed by 5 bases and V by 6 bases; bases with no gene match: 14. The CDR3 contains 17 residues. In DNA, the CDR3 is TGTGCCAGCTCCCTAACCGAAGAACTAGCGGGAGCTGAGACCCAGTACTTC. This encodes CASSLTEELAGAETQYF.

The chain is built from TRBV11-3 and TRBJ2-3; TRBD2 might be the D (5 bases). CDR3 length: 16 residues. V was pared by 5 bases and J by 1 base, with 16 bases between. Per the germline V gene, CDR1 is SGHNT and CDR2 is YENEEA. For the CDR3, the DNA is TGTGCCAGCAGCCCGGGGATAACCGGGGGCACAGATACGCAGTATTTT. It translates to CASSPGITGGTDTQYF.

This clonotype was detected only a few times. The chain carries TRBV6-6 and TRBJ1-2; D perhaps matches TRBD1 (5 bases). Trimming removed 4 bases at V and 0 bases at J, with 15 bases between. CDR1 is MNHNY, CDR2 SVGAGI, per germline (reference sequence). The CDR3 runs to 16 residues. CDR3 DNA sequence: TGTGCCAGCAGTTGGGACGGCGGACGGGCTAACTATGGCTACACCTTC. Translating it yields CASSWDGGRANYGYTF.

V usage is TRBV20-1 and J usage is TRBJ2-1; D gene uncertain. The CDR3 has 10 residues. The germline V gene has CDR1 DFQATT and CDR2 SNEGSKA (reference sequence). The germline V and J ends were trimmed by 5 bases and 7 bases, with 6 bases remaining between them. The CDR3 coding sequence is TGCAGTGCTCGTAAAAATGAGCAGTTCTTC. This codes for CSARKNEQFF.

This chain links TRBV7-9 with TRBJ1-1; D call uncertain. The V gene lost 6 bases and the J gene lost 0 bases, with 11 bases spanning the gap. Looked up from germline, CDR1 is SEHNR and CDR2 is FQNEAQ (reference sequence). CDR3 length: 14 residues. The CDR3 coding sequence is TGTGCCAGCAGTCACAGAGCCATGAACACTGAAGCTTTCTTT. This encodes CASSHRAMNTEAFF. The entire variable domain, with the rest obtained from reference TRBV7-9 and TRBJ1-1, is as follows: DTGVSQNPRHKITKRGQNVTFRCDPISEHNRLYWYRQTLGQGPEFLTYFQNEAQLEKSRLLSDRFSAERPKGSFSTLEIQRTEQGDSAMYLCASSHRAMNTEAFFGQGTRLTVV.

This clonotype was found a few times. V is TRBV2 and J is TRBJ2-1, with D possibly matching TRBD2 (7 bases). Germline V gene lookup returns CDR1 SNHLY and CDR2 FYNNEI. Trimming left V 5 bases short and J 7 bases short, with 18 bases between. This CDR3 region has 15 residues. CDR3 region: CASSHGGAGRNEQFF. DNA for the CDR3: TGTGCCAGCAGTCATGGGGGGGCAGGGCGGAATGAGCAGTTCTTC.

The rearrangement joins TRBV28 to TRBJ1-2, with a tentative D call TRBD1 (5 bases). The germline V and J ends were trimmed by 2 bases and 4 bases, with 14 bases remaining between them. The germline gives CDR1 MDHEN, CDR2 SYDVKM. The CDR3 sequence is 15 residues long. The chain's CDR3 is CASSLHRQTLYGYTF. The CDR3 DNA reads as TGTGCCAGCAGTTTACATAGACAGACTCTCTATGGCTACACCTTC.

V is TRBV20-1 and J is TRBJ2-7, with D hard to call. Trimming cost V 4 bases and J 4 bases, with 14 bases left between them. Germline CDR1 reads DFQATT; CDR2 reads SNEGSKA (reference sequence). The CDR3 runs to 13 residues. CDR3 region: CSAKYLVVYEQYF. Here the CDR3 DNA reads TGCAGTGCTAAGTACCTAGTCGTTTACGAGCAGTACTTC.

V and J are TRBV7-3 and TRBJ2-5; 7 bases map to TRBD2. CDR1 and CDR2 (germline): SGHTA, FQGTGA. The trim removed 5 bases at V and 2 bases at J, leaving 8 bases unmatched. The CDR3 length is 15 residues. The CDR3: CASSRTGAGQETQYF. The CDR3 DNA reads TGTGCCAGCAGCCGCACGGGAGCGGGGCAAGAGACCCAGTACTTC.

V gene TRBV7-9 combines with J gene TRBJ2-7; D remains unclear. CDR3 size: 12 residues. V was clipped by 7 bases and J by 3 bases, with 10 bases between them. In germline, CDR1 is SEHNR, CDR2 FQNEAQ (reference sequence). The CDR3 DNA reads as TGTGCCAGCAAGGACGGGCTCTACGAGCAGTACTTC. As protein: CASKDGLYEQYF.

The table lists this clonotype with a count of one. V usage is TRBV6-2 or TRBV6-3 and J usage is TRBJ2-3, with unresolved D. V was trimmed by 8 bases and J by 7 bases, leaving 10 bases between them. CDR1 and CDR2 from the germline V gene are MNHEY and SVGEGT. The CDR3 has 11 amino acids. CDR3 loop: CASRSGHTQYF. The CDR3 nucleotides are TGTGCCAGCCGTTCGGGTCATACGCAGTATTTT.

This clonotype has a handful of counts. The V and J genes are TRBV28 and TRBJ2-2; the match to TRBD2 covers 7 bases. Germline assignment: CDR1 MDHEN and CDR2 SYDVKM. This CDR3 is 14 amino acids long. The V segment lost 6 bases and the J segment 10 bases; nucleotides outside the gene matches: 11. This CDR3 reads CASRERGSIEELFF. CDR3 nucleotide sequence: TGTGCCAGCAGGGAGCGGGGCTCAATAGAGGAGCTGTTTTTT.

The chain combines TRBV27 with TRBJ2-1; 11 nucleotides align to TRBD2. CDR1 and CDR2 from the germline V gene are MNHEY and SMNVEV (reference sequence). The CDR3 covers 16 residues. The V gene end was trimmed by 3 bases and the J gene end by 3 bases; junction bases not matched to a gene: 4. Written as DNA, the CDR3 is TGTGCCAGCAGTTTCTTGGGACTAGCGGTCTACAATGAGCAGTTCTTC. It yields the protein CASSFLGLAVYNEQFF.

The table lists this clonotype with a few counts. The rearrangement uses TRBV9 and TRBJ2-1; 11 bases fit TRBD2. Germline V gene sequence: CDR1 SGDLS, CDR2 YYNGEE. V gave up 2 bases and J gave up 1 base; unmatched junction bases: 8. The CDR3 spans 18 residues. CDR3 bases: TGTGCCAGCAGCGTCCACCTAGCGGGAGGAGGTTCCTACAATGAGCAGTTCTTC. As protein: CASSVHLAGGGSYNEQFF.

This clonotype was detected a few times. The rearrangement joins TRBV29-1 to TRBJ2-3; TRBD1 is a possible D gene (5 bases). Germline V gene data show CDR1 as SQVTM and CDR2 as ANQGSEA. V was pared by 4 bases and J by 6 bases, with 17 bases between. CDR3 length: 14 residues. CDR3 in amino acids: CSVVKGNVGDTQYF. As DNA, the CDR3 is TGCAGCGTTGTTAAGGGGAATGTTGGCGATACGCAGTATTTT.